Shown below are 7 T cell receptor beta chains from a single sample sequenced in a study of T cell responses to AZD1222 COVID-19 vaccine. Sequencing used immunoSEQ multiplex PCR; TCRdb keeps in-frame clones, though not all of them. Among over 100,000 clones listed, 90% were seen once. The sample in question was peripheral blood, obtained on day 0 of AZD1222 vaccination. The receptors come from an adult in good health.

The chain joins TRBV28 to TRBJ1-2, with D tentatively TRBD1 (5 bases). Trimming left V 6 bases short and J 3 bases short, with 11 bases between. The CDR3 has 13 residues. Germline assignment: CDR1 MDHEN and CDR2 SYDVKM. The CDR3 DNA sequence: TGTGCCAGCAGGAGGGACGCATACTATGGCTACACCTTC. Protein sequence: CASRRDAYYGYTF.

The rearrangement joins TRBV18 to TRBJ2-1; 7 bases agree with TRBD2. Germline assignment: CDR1 KGHSH and CDR2 LQKENI. This CDR3 has 16 residues. J gave up 3 bases and V 5 bases, and 10 bases lay outside the gene matches. CDR3 protein: CASSTIERGDYNEQFF. The CDR3 DNA follows: TGTGCCAGCTCAACGATAGAACGGGGGGACTACAATGAGCAGTTCTTC.

The gene calls are TRBV30 and TRBJ1-1; no clear D gene. This CDR3 spans 13 amino acids. V lost 0 bases to trimming and J lost 8 bases, with 13 bases between them. Germline V lookup: CDR1 GTSNPN, CDR2 SVGIG (reference sequence). CDR3 region: CAWSVLSPGEAFF. CDR3 sequence (DNA): TGTGCCTGGAGTGTACTTAGCCCGGGCGAAGCTTTCTTT.

This sequence joins TRBV5-1 and TRBJ2-2; D may be TRBD2 (7 bases). V was cut by 9 bases and J by 4 bases, with 19 bases left in between. The CDR3 has 15 amino acids. Looked up from germline, CDR1 is SGHRS and CDR2 is YFSETQ. The CDR3 DNA is TGCGCCACCCGGGGGGCGGAGGGAAGCACCGGGGAGCTGTTTTTT. Its protein is CATRGAEGSTGELFF.

The chain joins TRBV6-4 to TRBJ2-1; 10 nucleotides match TRBD2. Germline V gives CDR1 MRHNA, CDR2 SNTAGT. This CDR3 is 14 amino acids long. The V segment lost 5 bases and the J segment 7 bases; nucleotides outside the gene matches: 5. CDR3 bases: TGTGCCAGCAGTTCGGGACTAGCGTCAAATGAGCAGTTCTTC. Amino acids: CASSSGLASNEQFF.

On this clone: The sample holds other DNA sequences that translate to the same CDR3. This chain connects TRBV28 to TRBJ2-5; D uncertain. The CDR3 spans 12 residues. In germline, CDR1 is MDHEN, CDR2 SYDVKM. The ends were cut back, 3 bases at V and 5 bases at J, with 7 bases in the middle. Here the CDR3 DNA reads TGTGCCAGCAGTTTTCCCGGGGAGACCCAGTACTTC. Protein: CASSFPGETQYF.

The J gene is TRBJ1-2, the V gene TRBV7-2; D not resolved. Germline V lookup: CDR1 SGHTA, CDR2 FQGNSA. The CDR3 runs 12 residues. The germline V and J ends were trimmed by 1 base and 8 bases, with 8 bases remaining between them. CDR3 sequence (DNA): TGTGCCAGCAGCTTAGGACCCTACGGCTACACCTTC. Translation: CASSLGPYGYTF.